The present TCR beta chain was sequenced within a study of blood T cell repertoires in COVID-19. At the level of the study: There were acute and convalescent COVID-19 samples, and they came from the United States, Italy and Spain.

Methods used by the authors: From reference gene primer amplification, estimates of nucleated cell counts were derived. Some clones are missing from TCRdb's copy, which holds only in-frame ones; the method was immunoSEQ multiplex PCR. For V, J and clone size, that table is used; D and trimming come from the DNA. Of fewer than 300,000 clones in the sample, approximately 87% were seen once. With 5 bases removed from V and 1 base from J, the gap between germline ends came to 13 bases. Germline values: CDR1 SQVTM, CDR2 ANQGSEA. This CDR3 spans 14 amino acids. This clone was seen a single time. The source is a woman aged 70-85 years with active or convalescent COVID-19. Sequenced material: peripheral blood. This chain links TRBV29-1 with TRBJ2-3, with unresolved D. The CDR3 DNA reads TGCAGCGTTACTCCGCAGGTCGGCACAGATACGCAGTATTTT. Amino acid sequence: CSVTPQVGTDTQYF.